This T cell receptor (beta chain) was captured by sequencing in a study of post-analysis software for immune sequencing data. Libraries were made from TCR beta cDNA, and they carried unique molecular identifiers. TCRdb processed the PCR reads anew with MiXCR; each CDR3 protein has one entry. Here the sample spans about 770,000 distinct CDR3 sequences, more than 45% being singletons. The study, taken as a whole, reports: Significantly lower normalized Chao1 diversity was seen in multiple sclerosis patients than in controls. Patients had higher frequencies than controls of roughly five TRBV segments, including TRBV5-6, TRBV5-1 and TRBV20-1.

The germline CDR1 and CDR2 sequences are SGHTA and FQGNSA. The CDR3 totals 16 residues. Losses at the gene ends were 5 bases for V and 2 bases for J; bases not matched to a gene: 10. As regards this clonotype: Antigen: not known.

The sample comprised blood. The sequence derives from a girl aged 5-17 years with multiple sclerosis. The chain recombines TRBV7-2 with TRBJ2-5; 8 nucleotides agree with TRBD2. DNA for the CDR3: TGTGCCAGCAGCCCGGGCCGACTAGCGCCTCAAGAGACCCAGTACTTC. Its protein product is CASSPGRLAPQETQYF.